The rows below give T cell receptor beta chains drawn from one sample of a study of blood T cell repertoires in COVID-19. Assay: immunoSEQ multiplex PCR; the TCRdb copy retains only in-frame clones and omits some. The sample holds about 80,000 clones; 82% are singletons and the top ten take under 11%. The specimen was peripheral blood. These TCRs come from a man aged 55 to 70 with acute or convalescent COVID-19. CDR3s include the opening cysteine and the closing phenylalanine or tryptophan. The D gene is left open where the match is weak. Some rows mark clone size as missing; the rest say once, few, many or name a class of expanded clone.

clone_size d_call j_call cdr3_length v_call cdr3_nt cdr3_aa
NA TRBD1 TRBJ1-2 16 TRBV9 TGTGCCAGCAGCCCCCAGGGGGCTATTGGTAACTATGGCTACACCTTC CASSPQGAIGNYGYTF
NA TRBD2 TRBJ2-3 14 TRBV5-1 TGCGCCAGCACCTTAGGGACTAGCGCAGATACGCAGTATTTT CASTLGTSADTQYF
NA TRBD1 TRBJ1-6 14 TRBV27 TGTGCCAGCAGTTTCACCGGGACAGCTAGGCCCCTCCACTTT CASSFTGTARPLHF
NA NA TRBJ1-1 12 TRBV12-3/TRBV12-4 TGTGCCAGCACCCTAGACAGCGCTATTGCTTTCTTT CASTLDSAIAFF
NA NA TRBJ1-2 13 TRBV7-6 TGTGCCAGCAGCTTAGGGGAGGGTCGAGGCTACACCTTC CASSLGEGRGYTF
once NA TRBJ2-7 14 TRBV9 TGTGCCAGCAGCGTAGGAGGCAGTCTCTACGAGCAGTACTTC CASSVGGSLYEQYF
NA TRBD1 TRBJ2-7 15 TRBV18 TGTGCCAGCTCACCAGGACAGGGGGGATCCTACGAGCAGTACTTC CASSPGQGGSYEQYF
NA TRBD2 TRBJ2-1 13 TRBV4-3 TGCGCCAGCGGACGCGGGGGATACAATGAGCAGTTCTTC CASGRGGYNEQFF
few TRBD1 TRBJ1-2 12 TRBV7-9 TGTGCGTCAGGGGGGATTAACTATGGCTACACCTTC CASGGINYGYTF
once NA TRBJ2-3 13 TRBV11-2 TGTGCCAGCAGCTTAGATCTGACAGATACGCAGTATTTT CASSLDLTDTQYF
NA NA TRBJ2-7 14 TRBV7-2 TGTGCCAGCAGCTTACAGAAGCAGGGCCACGAGCAGTACTTC CASSLQKQGHEQYF
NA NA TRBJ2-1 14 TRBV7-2 TGTGCCAGCAGCTTAGGACCTGAGAGGGCTGAGCAGTTCTTC CASSLGPERAEQFF
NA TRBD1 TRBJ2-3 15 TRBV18 TGTGCCAGCTCACCCGGGACAGTGAGCACAGATACGCAGTATTTT CASSPGTVSTDTQYF
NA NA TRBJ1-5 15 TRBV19 TGTGCCAGTAGTAAAGGGGTTAATAGCAATCAGCCCCAGCATTTT CASSKGVNSNQPQHF
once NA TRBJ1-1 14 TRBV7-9 TGTGCCAGCAGCTTCGGTCAGGAGGGGACTGAAGCTTTCTTT CASSFGQEGTEAFF
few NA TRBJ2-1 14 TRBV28 TGTGCCAGCTCCGGGAAGGTGGCCTACAATGAGCAGTTCTTC CASSGKVAYNEQFF
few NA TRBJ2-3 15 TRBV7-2 TGTGCCAGCACCTTGGGGGGAGGGGGTTCAGATACGCAGTATTTT CASTLGGGGSDTQYF
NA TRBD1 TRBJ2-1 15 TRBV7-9 TGTGCCAGCAGCTCCGGACAGGTGTCTTACAATGAGCAGTTCTTC CASSSGQVSYNEQFF
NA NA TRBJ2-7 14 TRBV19 TGTGCCAGTAGTATAGGGAGGCCGGGTGGAGAGCAGTACTTC CASSIGRPGGEQYF
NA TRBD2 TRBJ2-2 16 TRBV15 TGTGCCACCAGCAGAGGTAGCGGGAGGGCCGTCGGGGAGCTGTTTTTT CATSRGSGRAVGELFF
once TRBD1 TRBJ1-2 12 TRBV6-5 TGTGCCAGCAGGGGACAGTACTATGGCTACACCTTC CASRGQYYGYTF
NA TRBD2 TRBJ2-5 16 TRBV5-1 TGCGCCAGCAGCACCTCAACTAGCGGAGGAAGGGAGACCCAGTACTTC CASSTSTSGGRETQYF
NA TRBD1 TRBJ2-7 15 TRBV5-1 TGCGCCAGCAGCTTGACGGGACAGGGCCAAAGCGAGCAGTACTTC CASSLTGQGQSEQYF
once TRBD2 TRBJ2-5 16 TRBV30 TGTGCCTGGAGTCTAGGTCCGGGGGGGTTACAAGAGACCCAGTACTTC CAWSLGPGGLQETQYF
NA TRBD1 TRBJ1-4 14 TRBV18 TGTGCCAGCTCACGGGACAGGGTGGATGAAAAACTGTTTTTT CASSRDRVDEKLFF
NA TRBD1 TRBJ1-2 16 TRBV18 TGTGCCAGCTCACCAATGACTACACAGGGGTTCGGTGGCTACACCTTC CASSPMTTQGFGGYTF
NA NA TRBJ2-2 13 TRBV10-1 TGCGCCACCCAGGGGAGGGCGACCGGGGAGCTGTTTTTT CATQGRATGELFF
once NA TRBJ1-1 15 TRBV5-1 TGCGCCAGCAGCGAAGGGACTAGGGGGAACACTGAAGCTTTCTTT CASSEGTRGNTEAFF
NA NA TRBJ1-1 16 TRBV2 TGTGCCAGCAGTGTGCGGGGGAGGGAAAGTGTCGCTGAAGCTTTCTTT CASSVRGRESVAEAFF
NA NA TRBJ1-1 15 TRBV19 TGTGCCAGTAGTAGGGCAGGGGCCCCGAACACTGAAGCTTTCTTT CASSRAGAPNTEAFF
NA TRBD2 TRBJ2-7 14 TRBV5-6 TGTGCCAGCAGCTTTAAGGGCGGGGGCTACGAGCAGTACTTC CASSFKGGGYEQYF
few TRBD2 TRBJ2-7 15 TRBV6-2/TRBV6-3 TGTGCCAGCAGTTACAGAGCGGGGGGTACCTACGAGCAGTACTTC CASSYRAGGTYEQYF
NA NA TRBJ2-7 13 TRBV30 TGTGCCTGGAGTGTAGACTCAACCTACGAGCAGTACTTC CAWSVDSTYEQYF
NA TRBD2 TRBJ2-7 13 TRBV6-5 TGTGCCAGCCAACTAGCGGGGCGTTACGAGCAGTACTTC CASQLAGRYEQYF
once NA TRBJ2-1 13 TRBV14 TGTGCCAGCAGCCAAGACAGGGTGGGTGAGCAGTTCTTC CASSQDRVGEQFF
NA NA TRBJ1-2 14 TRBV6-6 TGTGCCAGCAGTTATGGGGGGGGCAACTATGGCTACACCTTC CASSYGGGNYGYTF
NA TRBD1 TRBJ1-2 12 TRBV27 TGTGCCAGCAGGGGACAGGGAGAAGGCTACACCTTC CASRGQGEGYTF
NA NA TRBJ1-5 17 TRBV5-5 TGTGCCAGCAGCTTGCGCGAGACGGACTATAGCAATCAGCCCCAGCATTTT CASSLRETDYSNQPQHF
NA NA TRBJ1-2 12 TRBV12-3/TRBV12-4 TGTGCCAGCAGTTTCGAGGGCCTAGGCTACACCTTC CASSFEGLGYTF
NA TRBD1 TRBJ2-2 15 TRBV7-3 TGTGCCAGCAGCCCCGGACAGGGATTGGCCGGGGAGCTGTTTTTT CASSPGQGLAGELFF
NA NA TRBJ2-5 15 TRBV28 TGTGCCAGCAGTTTTCCGTCGGGACAATGGGAGACCCAGTACTTC CASSFPSGQWETQYF
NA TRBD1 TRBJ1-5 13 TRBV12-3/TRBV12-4 TGTGCCAGCAGCGGGACAGGGCTTCAGCCCCAGCATTTT CASSGTGLQPQHF
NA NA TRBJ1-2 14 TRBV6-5 TGTGCCAGCAGCAACAGGGTTTCGAACTATGGCTACACCTTC CASSNRVSNYGYTF
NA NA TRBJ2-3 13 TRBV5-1 TGCGCCAGCAGCTTGGCTACGCCAGATACGCAGTATTTT CASSLATPDTQYF
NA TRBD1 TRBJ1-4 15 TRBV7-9 TGTGCCAGCAGCTTCTCTCCAGGGGGCGGTGAAAAACTGTTTTTT CASSFSPGGGEKLFF
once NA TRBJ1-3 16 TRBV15 TGTGCCACCAGCAGAAGCTCGACAGTCTCTGGAAACACCATATATTTT CATSRSSTVSGNTIYF
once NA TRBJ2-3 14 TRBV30 TGTGCCTGGGTATCTAGCGCCTACACAGATACGCAGTATTTT CAWVSSAYTDTQYF
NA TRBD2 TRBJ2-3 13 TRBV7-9 TGTGTTACGACTAGCGAATACACAGATACGCAGTATTTT CVTTSEYTDTQYF
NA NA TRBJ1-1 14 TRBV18 TGTGCCAGCTCACCAGTTCAGGGCGACACTGAAGCTTTCTTT CASSPVQGDTEAFF
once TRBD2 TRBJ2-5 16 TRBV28 TGTGCCACCAGCTCCTCCACGGGGGGTTTGCGGGAGACCCAGTACTTC CATSSSTGGLRETQYF